Each of the 3 T cell receptor beta chains below was sequenced from the same sample in a study of T cell responses to AZD1222 COVID-19 vaccine. The data were produced by immunoSEQ multiplex PCR, yet TCRdb's version contains in-frame clones alone and is incomplete. The sample has 95,000 to 150,000 clones; around 84% are singletons. Specimen: peripheral blood, collected on day 0 of AZD1222 vaccination. Receptors originate from an adult in good health.

The chain carries TRBV5-6 and TRBJ2-3, with 9 nucleotides matching TRBD1. The CDR3 is 16 residues long. V gave up 1 base and J gave up 2 bases; unmatched junction bases: 5. The germline CDR1 and CDR2 sequences are SGHDT and YYEEEE. CDR3 loop: CASSLLGQGSTDTQYF. CDR3 bases: TGTGCCAGCAGCTTGCTGGGACAGGGTTCCACAGATACGCAGTATTTT. Based on the CDR3 plus reference TRBV5-6 and TRBJ2-3, the full variable domain is DAGVTQSPTHLIKTRGQQVTLRCSPKSGHDTVSWYQQALGQGPQFIFQYYEEEERQRGNFPDRFSGHQFPNYSSELNVNALLLGDSALYLCASSLLGQGSTDTQYFGPGTRLTVL.

For the CDR3, the DNA is TGTGCCACCACTAACAGGGGGACGGGAGATACGCAGTATTTT. Its translation is CATTNRGTGDTQYF. This chain connects TRBV19 to TRBJ2-3, with TRBD1 identical over 8 bases. Trimming at V came to 10 bases and at J to 5 bases, leaving 11 bases not matched to a gene. The CDR3 contains 14 residues. Germline CDR1 and CDR2: LNHDA and SQIVND (reference sequence).

CDR3 protein: CASSIASGTPLEQYF. For the CDR3, the DNA is TGTGCCAGTAGTATAGCCTCCGGGACCCCCCTGGAGCAGTACTTC. The rearrangement uses TRBV19 and TRBJ2-7; D might be TRBD1 or TRBD2, each matching 5 bases. Germline lookup yields CDR1 LNHDA and CDR2 SQIVND (reference sequence). Deletions cut 1 base from V and 7 bases from J, with 17 bases between. The CDR3 is 15 amino acids.